This passage covers 10 T cell receptor beta chains from one sample sequenced in a study of early stage breast cancer tumors. Libraries were prepared by immunoSEQ multiplex PCR; TCRdb keeps only in-frame clonotypes and omits some of them. This table holds 25,000 to 35,000 clones, around three quarters found once. Sequencing input: blood. The source of these receptors is a person between 55 and 69 years old with breast cancer.

The chain links TRBV9 to TRBJ2-7, with TRBD2 matching 11 bases. CDR1 and CDR2 (germline): SGDLS, YYNGEE. The V segment lost 4 bases and the J segment 2 bases; nucleotides outside the gene matches: 5. This CDR3 is 15 amino acids long. The CDR3 region is CASSLTSGTAYEQYF. The CDR3 DNA reads as TGTGCCAGCAGCTTGACTAGCGGGACCGCCTACGAGCAGTACTTC.

This chain connects TRBV5-6 to TRBJ2-7, with 7 bases that match TRBD2. Per germline, CDR1 SGHDT and CDR2 YYEEEE. Losses at the gene ends were 0 bases for V and 6 bases for J; bases not matched to a gene: 6. The CDR3 is 14 residues long. DNA for the CDR3: TGTGCCAGCAGCTTGGTTAGCGGGTCGGGCGAGCAGTACTTC. It translates to CASSLVSGSGEQYF.

The V and J genes are TRBV14 and TRBJ2-1; D gene unclear. The V and J ends lost 1 base and 9 bases respectively, with 10 bases between them. Germline assignment: CDR1 SGHDN and CDR2 FVKESK. The CDR3 is made up of 13 amino acids. CDR3 DNA sequence: TGTGCCAGCAGCCAAGTATCTCAACTTGAGCAGTTCTTC. Residues: CASSQVSQLEQFF.

This sequence joins TRBV19 and TRBJ1-2, with a tentative D call TRBD1 (6 bases). V dropped 9 bases and J dropped 5 bases, with 10 bases sitting between them. In germline, CDR1 is LNHDA, CDR2 SQIVND (reference sequence). The CDR3 consists of 11 residues. The CDR3 region has the DNA TGTGCCAGCGGCCAGGGGTATGGCTACACCTTC. It translates to CASGQGYGYTF.

The genes are TRBV30 and TRBJ1-5, with no clear D. Germline CDR1 GTSNPN, CDR2 SVGIG (reference sequence). CDR3 length: 14 amino acids. The V end was cut by 2 bases, the J end by 2 bases, with 10 bases between. Here the CDR3 reads CAWSRDAGNQPQHF. The DNA of the CDR3 is TGTGCCTGGAGTCGGGATGCCGGCAATCAGCCCCAGCATTTT.

The chain combines TRBV5-1 with TRBJ2-1; 7 bases map to TRBD1. The V segment lost 2 bases and the J segment 5 bases; nucleotides outside the gene matches: 7. The germline V gene encodes CDR1 SGHRS and CDR2 YFSETQ. The CDR3 runs 15 residues. Here the CDR3 reads CASSLSGTVNNEQFF. The CDR3 nucleotides are TGCGCCAGCAGCTTATCCGGGACAGTGAACAATGAGCAGTTCTTC.

V and J are TRBV6-1 and TRBJ1-2; 9 positions match TRBD1. From germline, CDR1 is MNHNS and CDR2 SASEGT. The CDR3 covers 15 residues. Losses at the gene ends were 3 bases for V and 0 bases for J; bases not matched to a gene: 2. The chain's CDR3 is CASSEGQGPNYGYTF. The CDR3, as DNA: TGTGCCAGCAGTGAGGGACAGGGACCTAACTATGGCTACACCTTC.

The rearrangement uses TRBV10-3 and TRBJ2-3, with 8 bases aligning to TRBD1. Germline CDR1 reads ENHRY; CDR2 reads SYGVKD. The CDR3 is 14 amino acids. V was clipped by 5 bases and J by 2 bases; unmatched bases: 3. The CDR3: CAISPGQDTDTQYF. CDR3 DNA: TGTGCCATCAGTCCGGGACAGGACACAGATACGCAGTATTTT.

The chain is built from TRBV29-1 and TRBJ2-7; 10 positions agree with TRBD2. Per the germline V gene, CDR1 is SQVTM and CDR2 is ANQGSEA. CDR3 length equals 12 residues. The V gene end was trimmed by 7 bases and the J gene end by 5 bases; junction bases not matched to a gene: 5. The CDR3 protein is CSASGRADEQYF. The CDR3 nucleotides are TGCAGCGCAAGCGGGAGGGCCGACGAGCAGTACTTC.

The chain joins TRBV6-4 to TRBJ1-2, with a weak D call TRBD1 (5 bases). The V end was cut by 5 bases, the J end by 4 bases, with 11 bases between. The CDR3 extends over 13 amino acids. In germline, CDR1 is MRHNA, CDR2 SNTAGT. CDR3 DNA sequence: TGTGCCAGCAGTCCCGGCGGGGCCTATGGCTACACCTTC. Protein sequence: CASSPGGAYGYTF.